This T cell receptor beta chain was identified during a study of shared clonotypes between healthy human individuals. General study points: When naive CD4 clonotypes were compared across several donors, 4% to 6.5% were shared. All-four-donor shared clonotypes had higher generation probabilities than non-shared clonotypes did. Generally, naive subsets (rather than memory subsets) showed larger estimated richness.

All the donors were Caucasian adults who lived in Nashville, Tennessee. Sequencing used immunoSEQ multiplex PCR; TCRdb keeps in-frame clones, though not all of them. The sample has around 700,000 clones, around 67% seen once. The CDR3 length is 14 residues. V was shortened by 7 bases and J by 7 bases, with 20 bases between the two germline ends. CDR1 and CDR2 (germline): MDHEN, SYDVKM. Notes on this clone: The antigen is unknown.

This TCR was recovered from a woman in her 30s in good health. The chain recombines TRBV28 with TRBJ2-7; possible D gene TRBD1, 5 bases. Sequenced sample: memory CD4+ T cells sorted from blood. Subset reported: CD45RA-negative fraction. CDR3 nucleotide sequence: TGTGCCAGCATACAAGGGGCGAAGGTTTGGGAGCAGTACTTC. Protein product: CASIQGAKVWEQYF.